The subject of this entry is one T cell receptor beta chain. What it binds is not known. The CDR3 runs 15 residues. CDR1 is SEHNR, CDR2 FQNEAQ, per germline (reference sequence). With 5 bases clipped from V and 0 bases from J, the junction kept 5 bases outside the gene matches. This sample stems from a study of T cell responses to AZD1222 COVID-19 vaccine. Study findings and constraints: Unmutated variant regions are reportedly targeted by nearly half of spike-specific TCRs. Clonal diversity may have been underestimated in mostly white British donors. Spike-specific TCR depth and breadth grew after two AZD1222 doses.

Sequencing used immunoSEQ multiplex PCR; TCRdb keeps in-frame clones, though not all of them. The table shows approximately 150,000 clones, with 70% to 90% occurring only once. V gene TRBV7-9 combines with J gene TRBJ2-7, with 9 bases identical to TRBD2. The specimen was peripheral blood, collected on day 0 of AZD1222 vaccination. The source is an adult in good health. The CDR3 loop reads CASSLTSGSSYEQYF. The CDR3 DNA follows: TGTGCCAGCAGCCTGACTAGCGGTTCCTCCTACGAGCAGTACTTC.